Following are 13 T cell receptor beta chains from one sample sequenced in a study of lung T cells in sarcoidosis with Löfgren's syndrome. TCRdb reprocessed the reads via MiXCR and lists one record per CDR3 protein. The sample shows tens of thousands of distinct CDR3 sequences, about 20% of them seen only once. Sequencing was carried out using CD4+ T cells from PBMCs. Source of these receptors: a human donor with sarcoidosis (Löfgren's syndrome or another form), or a control subject (not recorded which).

The sample holds many counts of this clonotype. The chain combines TRBV20-1 with TRBJ2-3; tentatively, D is TRBD1 or TRBD2 (5 bases each). The CDR3 runs 14 residues. V was shortened by 6 bases and J by 6 bases, with 19 bases between the two germline ends. The germline V gene has CDR1 DFQATT and CDR2 SNEGSKA (reference sequence). The CDR3 region is CSAQSGAEIDTQYF. The CDR3 DNA sequence: TGCAGTGCCCAGTCCGGGGCCGAGATCGATACGCAGTATTTT.

The CDR3 sequence: CASSSNPDRSYGYTF. DNA for the CDR3: TGCGCCAGCAGCTCCAACCCCGACAGAAGCTATGGCTACACCTTC. The J gene is TRBJ1-2, the V gene TRBV5-1; D might be TRBD1 (5 bases). The CDR3 has 15 residues. Germline V gene data show CDR1 as SGHRS and CDR2 as YFSETQ. V lost 3 bases and J lost 4, with 16 bases in between.

Points on this clonotype: With a much larger clone just one base away, this may be a read error. This chain uses TRBV25-1 with TRBJ1-2, with 7 bases aligning to TRBD1. The length of the CDR3 is 12 residues. Germline V CDR1 and CDR2: MGHDK, SYGVNS. The CDR3 DNA is TGTGCCAGCGGGGGACAGCTCTATGGCCACACCTTC. Protein: CASGGQLYGHTF.

Ten or more counts support this clonotype. The J gene is TRBJ2-1, the V gene TRBV5-1, with D maybe TRBD2 (6 bases). This CDR3 comprises 15 residues. Trimming took 0 bases from V and 2 from J, leaving 9 bases between them. Germline-derived CDR1 and CDR2 are SGHRS and YFSETQ. CDR3 sequence (DNA): TGCGCCAGCAGCTTGGAATCTAGCGCCTACAATGAGCAGTTCTTC. It is translated as CASSLESSAYNEQFF.

This clonotype has at least ten counts. The limits of the CDR3 on the DNA are not certain, so only TCRdb's listed CDR3 is given. This chain joins TRBV6-2 or TRBV6-3 and TRBJ2-1; the DNA was not compared with TRBD1, the D call given in the table. With termini counted, the CDR3 has 15 amino acids. CDR1 MNHEY and CDR2 SVGEGT come from the germline V gene. The CDR3 here is CASSYWGGGSGWRFF.

In regard to this clonotype: A much larger clone differs by one base, so this may be a read error. The chain recombines TRBV5-1 with TRBJ1-3; tentative D call: TRBD1 (5 bases). The CDR3 loop spans 15 amino acids. CDR1 and CDR2 from the germline V gene are SGHRS and YFSETQ. CDR3 sequence (DNA): TGCGCCAGCAGCTTAGAGGGGCAATATGGAGACACCATATATTTT. Translated: CASSLEGQYGDTIYF.

This clonotype was recorded many times. J is TRBJ1-1 and V is TRBV29-1; a possible D gene is TRBD1 (6 bases). Germline assignment: CDR1 SQVTM and CDR2 ANQGSEA. This CDR3 spans 10 amino acids. Trimming shortened V by 7 bases and J by 8 bases, and 11 bases separated the two germline ends. CDR3 residues: CSAGQLEAFF. CDR3 bases: TGCAGCGCCGGACAGTTAGAAGCTTTCTTT.

The V call is TRBV18, the J call TRBJ2-1; 14 bases are shared with TRBD2. The CDR3 extends over 14 amino acids. The germline V gene has CDR1 KGHSH and CDR2 LQKENI. Trimming removed 5 bases from V and 9 bases from J; junction bases left unmatched: 3. The CDR3 DNA follows: TGTGCCAGCTCATCGACTAGCGGGGGGGGTGAGCAGTTCTTC. Translating gives CASSSTSGGGEQFF.

On this clonotype: At one end the junction does not follow the germline gene, possibly because of a read error. The chain has TRBV11-2 and TRBJ2-3; no clear D. The CDR3 runs 13 residues. The germline V gene encodes CDR1 SGHAT and CDR2 FQNNGV. In DNA form, the CDR3 reads TGTGCCAGCAGCTCCATACTTGGAGATATGCAGTATTTT. Protein product: CASSSILGDMQYF.

This clonotype appeared a single time. A read error may explain this, as a much larger clone is one base away. The rearrangement links TRBV4-2 to TRBJ2-5; D gene ambiguous. Germline-derived CDR1 and CDR2 are LGHNA and YNFKEQ. This CDR3 region has 13 residues. The CDR3 DNA reads as TGTGCCAGCAGCCAAGCCAGGCGAGAGACCCAGCACTTC. As protein: CASSQARRETQHF.

Of note for this clonotype: A much larger clone sits a single nucleotide away, making a read error possible. J is TRBJ2-3 and V is TRBV7-3; 7 bases match TRBD2. This CDR3 spans 15 amino acids. Germline V gene sequence: CDR1 SGHTA, CDR2 FQGTGA. V was clipped by 6 bases and J by 4 bases; unmatched bases: 10. CDR3 DNA: TGTGCCAGCAGTCGAGCGGGAAGAAGCTCAGATACGCAGTATTTT. It encodes CASSRAGRSSDTQYF.

Many counts were recorded for this clonotype. CDR3 in amino acids: CSARVRLADSYNEQFF. CDR3 bases: TGCAGTGCTAGAGTCCGACTAGCGGACTCCTACAATGAGCAGTTCTTC. The V and J genes are TRBV20-1 and TRBJ2-1; TRBD2 agrees at 9 bases. CDR3 size: 16 residues. CDR1 is DFQATT, CDR2 SNEGSKA, per germline (reference sequence). V lost 1 base, J lost 0 bases, and 4 bases stayed unmatched.

This clonotype has a handful of counts. The gene calls are TRBV7-9 and TRBJ2-7, with no clear D. V was trimmed by 2 bases and J by 3 bases, leaving 5 bases between them. Looked up from germline, CDR1 is SEHNR and CDR2 is FQNEAQ (reference sequence). This CDR3 has 12 residues. CDR3 DNA: TGTGCCAGCAGCTTAACCGACTACGAGCAGTACTTC. This gives the protein CASSLTDYEQYF.